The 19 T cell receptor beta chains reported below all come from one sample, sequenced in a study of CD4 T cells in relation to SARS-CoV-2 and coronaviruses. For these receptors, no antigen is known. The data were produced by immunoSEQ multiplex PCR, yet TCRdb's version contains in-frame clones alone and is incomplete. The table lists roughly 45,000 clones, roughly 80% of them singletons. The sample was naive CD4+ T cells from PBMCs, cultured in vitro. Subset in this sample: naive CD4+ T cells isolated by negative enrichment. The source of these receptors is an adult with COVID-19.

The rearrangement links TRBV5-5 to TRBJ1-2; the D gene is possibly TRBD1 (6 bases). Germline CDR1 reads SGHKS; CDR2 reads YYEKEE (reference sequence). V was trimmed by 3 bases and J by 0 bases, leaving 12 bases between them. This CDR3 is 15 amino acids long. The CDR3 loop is CASSSKTGANYGYTF. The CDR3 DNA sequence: TGTGCCAGCAGCTCGAAGACAGGAGCTAACTATGGCTACACCTTC.

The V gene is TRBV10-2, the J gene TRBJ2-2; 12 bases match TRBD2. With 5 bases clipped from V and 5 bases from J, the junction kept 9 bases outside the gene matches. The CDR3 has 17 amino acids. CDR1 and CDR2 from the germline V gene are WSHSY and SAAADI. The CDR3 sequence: CASSPNPGTSGTGELFF. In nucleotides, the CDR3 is TGCGCCAGCAGTCCTAACCCCGGGACTAGCGGGACCGGGGAGCTGTTTTTT.

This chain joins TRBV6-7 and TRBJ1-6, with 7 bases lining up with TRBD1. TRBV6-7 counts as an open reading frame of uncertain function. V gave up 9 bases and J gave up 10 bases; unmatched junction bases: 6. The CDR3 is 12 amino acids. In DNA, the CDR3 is TGTGCCAGACAGGGGAGGGAATCACCCCTCCACTTT. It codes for CARQGRESPLHF.

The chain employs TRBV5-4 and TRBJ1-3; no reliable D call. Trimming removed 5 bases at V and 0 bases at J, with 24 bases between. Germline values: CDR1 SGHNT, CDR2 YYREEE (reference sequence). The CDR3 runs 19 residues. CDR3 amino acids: CASSDGPGGRPFSGNTIYF. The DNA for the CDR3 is TGTGCCAGCAGTGATGGTCCCGGCGGCCGGCCTTTCTCTGGAAACACCATATATTTT.

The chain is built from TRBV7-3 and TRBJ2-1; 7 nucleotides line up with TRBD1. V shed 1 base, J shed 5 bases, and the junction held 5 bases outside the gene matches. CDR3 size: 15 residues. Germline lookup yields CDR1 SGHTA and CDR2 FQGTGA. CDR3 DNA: TGTGCCAGCAGCTTAAGTCGGGACAGACACAATGAGCAGTTCTTC. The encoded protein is CASSLSRDRHNEQFF.

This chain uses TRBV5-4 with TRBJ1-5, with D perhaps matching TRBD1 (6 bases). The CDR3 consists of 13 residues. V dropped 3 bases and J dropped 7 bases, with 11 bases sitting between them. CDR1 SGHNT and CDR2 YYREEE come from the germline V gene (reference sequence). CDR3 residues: CASSSDRTQPQHF. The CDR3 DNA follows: TGTGCCAGCAGCTCGGACAGAACGCAGCCCCAGCATTTT. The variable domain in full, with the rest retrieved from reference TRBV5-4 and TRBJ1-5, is ETGVTQSPTHLIKTRGQQVTLRCSSQSGHNTVSWYQQALGQGPQFIFQYYREEENGRGNFPPRFSGLQFPNYSSELNVNALELDDSALYLCASSSDRTQPQHFGDGTRLSIL.

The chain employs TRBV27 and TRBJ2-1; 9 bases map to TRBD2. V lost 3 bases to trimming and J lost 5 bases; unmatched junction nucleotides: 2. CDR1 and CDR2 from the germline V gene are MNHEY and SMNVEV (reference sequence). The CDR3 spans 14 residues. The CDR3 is CASSFSGSNNEQFF. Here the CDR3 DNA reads TGTGCCAGCAGTTTTAGCGGGAGCAACAATGAGCAGTTCTTC.

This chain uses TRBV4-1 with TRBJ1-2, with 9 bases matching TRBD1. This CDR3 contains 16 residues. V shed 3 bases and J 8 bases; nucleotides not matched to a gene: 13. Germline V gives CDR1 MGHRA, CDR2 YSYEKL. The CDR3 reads CASSHVQQGAGRGYTF. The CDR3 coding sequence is TGCGCCAGCAGCCATGTACAACAGGGGGCTGGTCGAGGCTACACCTTC.

CDR3 loop: CASSELGVAGANVLTF. The CDR3 DNA reads as TGTGCCAGCAGTGAATTGGGGGTTGCTGGGGCCAACGTCCTGACTTTC. The genes are TRBV25-1 and TRBJ2-6; D assignment may be TRBD1 or TRBD2 (5 bases each). V was trimmed by 1 base and J by 2 bases, leaving 9 bases between them. Looked up from germline, CDR1 is MGHDK and CDR2 is SYGVNS. This CDR3 has 16 residues.

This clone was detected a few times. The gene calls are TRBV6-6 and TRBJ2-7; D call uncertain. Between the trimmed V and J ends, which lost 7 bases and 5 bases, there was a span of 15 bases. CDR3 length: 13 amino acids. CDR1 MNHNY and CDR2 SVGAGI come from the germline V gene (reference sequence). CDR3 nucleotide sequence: TGTGCCAGCACTCTCCAAAAGAGCCACGAGCAGTACTTC. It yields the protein CASTLQKSHEQYF.

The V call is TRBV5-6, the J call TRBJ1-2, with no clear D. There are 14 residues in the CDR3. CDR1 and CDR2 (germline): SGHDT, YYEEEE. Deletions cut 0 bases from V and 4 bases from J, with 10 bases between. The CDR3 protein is CASSLATGSYGYTF. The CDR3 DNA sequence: TGTGCCAGCAGCTTGGCAACGGGGAGCTATGGCTACACCTTC.

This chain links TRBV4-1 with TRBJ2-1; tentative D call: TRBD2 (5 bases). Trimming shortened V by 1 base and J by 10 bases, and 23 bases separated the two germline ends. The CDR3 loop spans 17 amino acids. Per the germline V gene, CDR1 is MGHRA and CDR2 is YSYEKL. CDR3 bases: TGCGCCAGCAGCCAAGCCGACGGGCTAGCCCCGCCGTGGGAGCAGTTCTTC. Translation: CASSQADGLAPPWEQFF.

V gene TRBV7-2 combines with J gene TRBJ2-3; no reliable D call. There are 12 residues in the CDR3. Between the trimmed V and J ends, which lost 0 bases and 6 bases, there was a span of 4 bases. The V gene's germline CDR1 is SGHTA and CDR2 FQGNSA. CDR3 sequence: CASSLATDTQYF. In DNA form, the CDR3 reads TGTGCCAGCAGCTTAGCTACCGATACGCAGTATTTT.

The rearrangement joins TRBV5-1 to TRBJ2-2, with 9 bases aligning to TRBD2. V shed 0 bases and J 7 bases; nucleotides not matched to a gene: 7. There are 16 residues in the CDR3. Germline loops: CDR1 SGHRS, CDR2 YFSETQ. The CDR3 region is CASSLVLAGFSGELFF. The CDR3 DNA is TGCGCCAGCAGCTTGGTACTAGCGGGTTTTAGCGGGGAGCTGTTTTTT. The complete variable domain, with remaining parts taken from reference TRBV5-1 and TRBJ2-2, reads KAGVTQTPRYLIKTRGQQVTLSCSPISGHRSVSWYQQTPGQGLQFLFEYFSETQRNKGNFPGRFSGRQFSNSRSEMNVSTLELGDSALYLCASSLVLAGFSGELFFGEGSRLTVL.

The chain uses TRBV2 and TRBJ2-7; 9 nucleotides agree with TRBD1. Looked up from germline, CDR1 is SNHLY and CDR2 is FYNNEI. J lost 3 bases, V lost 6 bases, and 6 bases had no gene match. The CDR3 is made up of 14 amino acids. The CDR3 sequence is CASRPGQGVYEQYF. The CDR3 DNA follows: TGTGCCAGCAGGCCGGGACAGGGAGTCTACGAGCAGTACTTC.

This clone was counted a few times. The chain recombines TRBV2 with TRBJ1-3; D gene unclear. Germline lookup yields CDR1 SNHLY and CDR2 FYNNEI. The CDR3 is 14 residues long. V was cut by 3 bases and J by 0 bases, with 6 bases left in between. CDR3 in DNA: TGTGCCAGCAGTGATTGGGTCTCTGGAAACACCATATATTTT. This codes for CASSDWVSGNTIYF. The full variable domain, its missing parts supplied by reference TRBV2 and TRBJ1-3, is EPEVTQTPSHQVTQMGQEVILRCVPISNHLYFYWYRQILGQKVEFLVSFYNNEISEKSEIFDDQFSVERPDGSNFTLKIRSTKLEDSAMYFCASSDWVSGNTIYFGEGSWLTVV.

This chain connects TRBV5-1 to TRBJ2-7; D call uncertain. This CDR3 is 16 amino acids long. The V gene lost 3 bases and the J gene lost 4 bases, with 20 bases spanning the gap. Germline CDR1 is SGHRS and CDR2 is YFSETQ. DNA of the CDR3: TGCGCCAGCAGCTCGCTTCTAGTCTCATCAGAATACGAGCAGTACTTC. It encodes CASSSLLVSSEYEQYF.

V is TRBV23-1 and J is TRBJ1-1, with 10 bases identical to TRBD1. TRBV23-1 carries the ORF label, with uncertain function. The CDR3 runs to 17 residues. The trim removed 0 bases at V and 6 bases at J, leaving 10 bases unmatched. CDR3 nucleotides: TGCGCCAGCAGTCAATCTTTGGGGGACAGGGGAAAGGCTGAAGCTTTCTTT. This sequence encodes CASSQSLGDRGKAEAFF.

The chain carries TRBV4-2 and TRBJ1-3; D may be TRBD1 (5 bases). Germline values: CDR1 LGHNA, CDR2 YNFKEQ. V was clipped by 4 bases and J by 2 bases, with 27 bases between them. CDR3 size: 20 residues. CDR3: CASSPEGQGSRTFAGNTIYF. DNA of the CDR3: TGTGCCAGCAGCCCAGAGGGGCAGGGTTCTCGAACCTTCGCTGGAAACACCATATATTTT.